One and the same sample provided the 26 T cell receptor beta chains below, sequenced in a study of T-cell reconstitution after alpha-beta-depleted transplantation in children. Preparation of the TCRbeta library was carried out with unique molecular identifiers. Each CDR3 protein is one row after TCRdb ran MiXCR on the PCR reads. This sample has hundreds of thousands of distinct CDR3 sequences; around 12% occur once, and the top ten carry roughly 0.84%. The sequencing here drew on PBMCs, taken before TCRalphabeta/CD19-depleted stem cell transplant. These receptors were collected from a girl aged 2 to 9 with congenital amegakaryocytic thrombocytopenia, due to receive a stem cell transplant.

The sample holds a few counts of this clonotype. This sequence joins TRBV5-1 and TRBJ2-7, with 8 bases aligning to TRBD2. CDR1 is SGHRS, CDR2 YFSETQ, per germline. The CDR3 is 17 residues long. V lost 1 base to trimming and J lost 0 bases; unmatched junction nucleotides: 9. CDR3 in amino acids: CASSLRQLAAISYEQYF. CDR3 nucleotide sequence: TGCGCCAGCAGCTTGAGGCAACTAGCGGCAATCTCCTACGAGCAGTACTTC.

The chain links TRBV12-3 or TRBV12-4 to TRBJ2-5; D is possibly TRBD2 (6 bases). The CDR3 contains 14 residues. Deletions cut 6 bases from V and 5 bases from J, with 16 bases between. In DNA form, the CDR3 reads TGTGCCAGCAGCGAAACTAGCAGCTCGGAGACCCAGTACTTC. It encodes CASSETSSSETQYF.

The table lists this clonotype with a few counts. V is TRBV5-1 and J is TRBJ2-3; 7 bases are shared with TRBD2. Germline loops: CDR1 SGHRS, CDR2 YFSETQ. J lost 2 bases, V lost 5 bases, and 5 bases had no gene match. The CDR3 consists of 14 residues. CDR3 region: CASRRLAHTDTQYF. The CDR3 DNA follows: TGCGCCAGCAGGAGACTAGCACACACAGATACGCAGTATTTT.

The table lists this clonotype with many counts. The chain recombines TRBV12-3 or TRBV12-4 with TRBJ2-1; TRBD2 matches at 8 bases. Trimming took 5 bases from V and 9 from J; bases not matched to a gene: 6. This CDR3 contains 13 residues. CDR3 protein: CASSPRLALEQFF. DNA for the CDR3: TGTGCCAGCAGTCCCAGACTAGCGCTTGAGCAGTTCTTC.

The chain links TRBV10-3 to TRBJ2-7; tentatively, D is TRBD2 (6 bases). The CDR3 is 14 amino acids. Germline CDR1 reads ENHRY; CDR2 reads SYGVKD. Deletions cut 8 bases from V and 0 bases from J, with 14 bases between. The CDR3 nucleotides read TGTGCCATCGCCTCCGGGACTGCCTCCTACGAGCAGTACTTC. It specifies CAIASGTASYEQYF.

This clonotype was detected a few times. The chain links TRBV12-3 or TRBV12-4 to TRBJ2-1, with D perhaps TRBD2 (5 bases). V lost 4 bases and J lost 6, with 13 bases in between. The length of the CDR3 is 14 residues. DNA of the CDR3: TGTGCCAGCAGTTCCCATGGAACTAGCAATGAGCAGTTCTTC. Amino acids: CASSSHGTSNEQFF.

This clonotype turned up a few times. The V gene is TRBV12-3 or TRBV12-4, the J gene TRBJ2-3; 8 bases match TRBD2. The CDR3 spans 15 residues. V gave up 3 bases and J gave up 5 bases; unmatched junction bases: 7. CDR3 in amino acids: CASSFPGRAVDTQYF. CDR3 in DNA: TGTGCCAGCAGTTTCCCCGGGAGGGCCGTAGATACGCAGTATTTT.

There are a few counts of this clonotype. The chain uses TRBV29-1 and TRBJ2-5; D may be TRBD1 (7 bases). CDR1 is SQVTM and CDR2 is ANQGSEA in the germline V gene. The CDR3 loop spans 14 amino acids. The V gene lost 1 base and the J gene lost 7 bases, with 16 bases spanning the gap. In DNA form, the CDR3 reads TGCAGCGTTGAAGGCGGGACAGCTGGAGGGACCCAGTACTTC. This gives the protein CSVEGGTAGGTQYF.

This clonotype appeared many times. The chain recombines TRBV7-6 with TRBJ1-1; TRBD1 might be the D (5 bases). Trimming removed 1 base from V and 8 bases from J, with 11 bases in between. The CDR3 sequence is 13 residues long. The V gene's germline CDR1 is SGHVS and CDR2 FNYEAQ. CDR3 protein: CASSLDLEGEAFF. The DNA for the CDR3 is TGTGCCAGCAGCTTAGATTTGGAGGGGGAAGCTTTCTTT.

This clonotype came up a few times. V gene TRBV10-3 combines with J gene TRBJ2-1; 8 bases are shared with TRBD2. From germline, CDR1 is ENHRY and CDR2 SYGVKD. CDR3 length: 15 amino acids. Trimming removed 6 bases from V and 7 bases from J; junction bases left unmatched: 11. CDR3 loop: CAIRDPGLERNEQFF. The CDR3 region has the DNA TGTGCCATCAGAGACCCGGGACTAGAAAGGAATGAGCAGTTCTTC.

This chain links TRBV6-2 or TRBV6-3 with TRBJ2-2; 11 nucleotides match TRBD2. The CDR3 covers 15 residues. The V gene's germline CDR1 is MNHEY and CDR2 SVGEGT. V lost 8 bases to trimming and J lost 8 bases; unmatched junction nucleotides: 10. Here the CDR3 reads CASHFSGRGAGELFF. The CDR3 nucleotides read TGTGCCAGCCATTTTAGCGGGAGGGGAGCTGGGGAGCTGTTTTTT.

This clonotype showed up just a few times. The chain recombines TRBV20-1 with TRBJ2-3; D tentatively reads TRBD1 or TRBD2 (5 bases each). V was pared by 6 bases and J by 6 bases, with 10 bases between. Germline V CDR1 and CDR2: DFQATT, SNEGSKA (reference sequence). The CDR3 covers 11 residues. CDR3 in amino acids: CSAGDPDTQYF. The CDR3, as DNA: TGCAGTGCGGGGGACCCGGATACGCAGTATTTT.

The chain recombines TRBV5-1 with TRBJ1-1, with D unresolved. Germline lookup yields CDR1 SGHRS and CDR2 YFSETQ. Trimming took 1 base from V and 1 from J, leaving 8 bases between them. The CDR3 has 14 residues. The CDR3 sequence: CASSLTWSNTEAFF. The CDR3 nucleotides read TGCGCCAGCAGCTTGACTTGGTCGAACACTGAAGCTTTCTTT. The whole variable domain, remainder taken from reference TRBV5-1 and TRBJ1-1, is KAGVTQTPRYLIKTRGQQVTLSCSPISGHRSVSWYQQTPGQGLQFLFEYFSETQRNKGNFPGRFSGRQFSNSRSEMNVSTLELGDSALYLCASSLTWSNTEAFFGQGTRLTVV.

This clonotype appeared many times. One end of the junction is discordant with germline, which a read error may explain. The CDR3 reads CASSLLAGGQETQYF. CDR3 nucleotides: TGTGCCAGCAGTCTACTAGCGGGAGGGCAAGAGACCCAGTACTTC. J is TRBJ2-5 and V is TRBV5-1; the match to TRBD2 covers 13 bases. Germline CDR1 is SGHRS and CDR2 is YFSETQ. The CDR3 is made up of 15 amino acids.

This clonotype was recorded many times. This rearrangement joins TRBV6-5 to TRBJ1-5, with D perhaps matching TRBD1 (5 bases). V was clipped by 4 bases and J by 0 bases, with 10 bases between them. The CDR3 contains 15 residues. CDR1 and CDR2 (germline): MNHEY, SVGAGI. CDR3 DNA: TGTGCCAGCAGTTCCAGACAGTATAGCAATCAGCCCCAGCATTTT. It codes for CASSSRQYSNQPQHF.

The chain uses TRBV12-3 or TRBV12-4 and TRBJ2-1; D possibly corresponds to TRBD1 (5 bases). Trimming pared 7 bases from V and 8 bases from J, leaving 21 bases between. The length of the CDR3 is 15 residues. CDR3 sequence: CASKSQGTPNDEQFF. For the CDR3, the DNA is TGTGCCAGCAAGAGCCAGGGCACCCCTAACGATGAGCAGTTCTTC.

This clonotype showed up just a few times. The chain couples TRBV6-5 to TRBJ2-3; 7 bases agree with TRBD2. V gave up 4 bases and J gave up 2 bases; unmatched junction bases: 6. CDR1 and CDR2 (germline): MNHEY, SVGAGI. CDR3 length: 15 residues. CDR3 coding DNA: TGTGCCAGCAGTTCGGACCGGGACTACACAGATACGCAGTATTTT. This translates into CASSSDRDYTDTQYF.

This clonotype has ten or more counts. The genes are TRBV7-2 and TRBJ2-2; D unclear. Trimming took 1 base from V and 4 from J, leaving 7 bases between them. The CDR3 has 14 residues. Germline V gene data show CDR1 as SGHTA and CDR2 as FQGNSA. In DNA form, the CDR3 reads TGTGCCAGCAGCTTAGAGCCCATCACCGGGGAGCTGTTTTTT. Its protein is CASSLEPITGELFF.

This clonotype was detected many times. The chain carries TRBV5-1 and TRBJ2-7; weak D call: TRBD1 (5 bases). CDR1 SGHRS and CDR2 YFSETQ come from the germline V gene. This CDR3 region has 13 residues. The V end was cut by 7 bases, the J end by 5 bases, with 16 bases between. The CDR3 region has the DNA TGCGCCAGCGGTGACAGCCTAAGAGACGAGCAGTACTTC. This encodes CASGDSLRDEQYF.

This clonotype turned up a few times. The rearrangement uses TRBV20-1 and TRBJ2-1, with D uncertain. This CDR3 is 14 amino acids long. CDR1 is DFQATT, CDR2 SNEGSKA, per germline (reference sequence). V shed 3 bases and J shed 0 bases, with 9 bases lying between them. This CDR3 is CSASRYLSYNEQFF. The CDR3 bases are TGCAGTGCTAGCCGCTACCTCTCCTACAATGAGCAGTTCTTC.

This clonotype appeared many times. Here the CDR3 reads CSAHDSSDTYEQYF. The DNA for the CDR3 is TGCAGTGCCCATGATTCTAGCGATACCTACGAGCAGTACTTC. The rearrangement uses TRBV20-1 and TRBJ2-7, with D possibly matching TRBD2 (6 bases). V was pared by 6 bases and J by 2 bases, with 17 bases between. CDR3 length: 14 amino acids. Looked up from germline, CDR1 is DFQATT and CDR2 is SNEGSKA (reference sequence).

This clonotype was seen at least ten times. The gene calls are TRBV9 and TRBJ1-1; TRBD1 might be the D (5 bases). The CDR3 consists of 15 residues. Germline V gene lookup returns CDR1 SGDLS and CDR2 YYNGEE. V was shortened by 0 bases and J by 4 bases, with 13 bases between the two germline ends. The CDR3 here is CASSVVHQGVTEAFF. DNA for the CDR3: TGTGCCAGCAGCGTAGTCCACCAAGGGGTCACTGAAGCTTTCTTT.

The chain is built from TRBV12-3 or TRBV12-4 and TRBJ2-1, with D tentatively TRBD2 (5 bases). This CDR3 is built from 14 residues. V was shortened by 6 bases and J by 4 bases, with 13 bases between the two germline ends. CDR3 in DNA: TGTGCCAGCAGCCGACTACCCTCTTACAATGAGCAGTTCTTC. Protein: CASSRLPSYNEQFF.

V usage is TRBV7-2 and J usage is TRBJ2-1; D possibly matches TRBD1 or TRBD2 (5 bases each). The V end was cut by 2 bases, the J end by 0 bases, with 11 bases between. The CDR3 runs 16 residues. Germline CDR1 reads SGHTA; CDR2 reads FQGNSA. DNA for the CDR3: TGTGCCAGCAGCTTATGGGGCGGGTTCTCCTACAATGAGCAGTTCTTC. Protein sequence: CASSLWGGFSYNEQFF.

The chain joins TRBV29-1 to TRBJ2-7; either TRBD1 or TRBD2 may supply D (5 bases each). Trimming took 7 bases from V and 2 from J, leaving 9 bases between them. The germline V gene encodes CDR1 SQVTM and CDR2 ANQGSEA. This CDR3 spans 11 amino acids. Here the CDR3 DNA reads TGCAGCGCCGGGGCCACCTACGAGCAGTACTTC. Translation: CSAGATYEQYF.

Ten or more counts support this clonotype. The genes are TRBV7-9 and TRBJ1-1; D unclear. The CDR3 covers 15 residues. Germline V lookup: CDR1 SEHNR, CDR2 FQNEAQ (reference sequence). V lost 0 bases and J 0 bases, leaving 8 bases between the germline ends. This CDR3 is CASSLAKGMNTEAFF. The CDR3 nucleotides read TGTGCCAGCAGCTTAGCGAAGGGCATGAACACTGAAGCTTTCTTT.